This TCR beta chain is from a study of neurological immune-mediated disorders. The study, taken as a whole, reports: Falling below healthy controls, multiple sclerosis showed the least TCR clonal expansion, while HTLV-1-associated myelopathy showed the most.

CD4+ or CD8+ T cells, around 960,000 per library, were used for sorted libraries. This clonotype was observed at least ten times. Its antigen is not known. With 10-nucleotide random UMIs, 5'RACE was used to make the cDNA. Sequencing runs each yielded over 200 million TCR-beta sequences from 15-18 subjects. TCRdb redid the calling of the 5' RACE reads with MiXCR, one entry per CDR3 protein. The table shows some 30,000 distinct CDR3 sequences, with roughly 25% occurring only once. Germline CDR1 is SGHRS and CDR2 is YFSETQ. Trimming took 4 bases from V and 0 from J, leaving 11 bases between them. The CDR3 has 15 amino acids.

This rearrangement joins TRBV5-1 to TRBJ1-3; D gene uncertain. The sample consisted of CD4+ T cells from blood. The clonotype comes from a man aged 50 to 59 with HTLV-1-associated myelopathy (HAM/TSP). The CDR3 loop reads CASSVDTFSGNTIYF. CDR3 DNA: TGCGCCAGCAGCGTAGATACATTCTCTGGAAACACCATATATTTT. Together with reference TRBV5-1 and TRBJ1-3, the CDR3 gives the full variable domain: KAGVTQTPRYLIKTRGQQVTLSCSPISGHRSVSWYQQTPGQGLQFLFEYFSETQRNKGNFPGRFSGRQFSNSRSEMNVSTLELGDSALYLCASSVDTFSGNTIYFGEGSWLTVV.